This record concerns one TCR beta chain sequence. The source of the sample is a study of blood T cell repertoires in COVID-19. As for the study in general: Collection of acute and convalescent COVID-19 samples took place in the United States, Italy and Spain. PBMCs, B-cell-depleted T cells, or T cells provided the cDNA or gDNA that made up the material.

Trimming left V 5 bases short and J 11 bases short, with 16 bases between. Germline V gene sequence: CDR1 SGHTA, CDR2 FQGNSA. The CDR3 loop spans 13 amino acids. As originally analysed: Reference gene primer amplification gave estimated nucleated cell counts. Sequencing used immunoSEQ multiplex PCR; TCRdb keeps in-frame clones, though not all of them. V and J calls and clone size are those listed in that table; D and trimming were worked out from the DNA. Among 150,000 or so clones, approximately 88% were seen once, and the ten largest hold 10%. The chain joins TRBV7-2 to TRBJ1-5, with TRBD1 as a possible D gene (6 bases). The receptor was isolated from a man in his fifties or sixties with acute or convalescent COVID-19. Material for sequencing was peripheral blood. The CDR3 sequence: CASSGGTLQSQHF. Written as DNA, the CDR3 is TGTGCCAGCAGCGGGGGCACCCTCCAGTCCCAGCATTTT.